Following are 3 T cell receptor beta chains from one sample sequenced in a study of blood T cell repertoires in COVID-19. Clones were sequenced by immunoSEQ multiplex PCR, and TCRdb holds only the in-frame ones, with some missing. This table has 250,000 or so clones, more than 85% appearing once. The material sequenced was peripheral blood. These TCRs come from a woman in her sixties or seventies with active or convalescent COVID-19.

The chain uses TRBV7-2 and TRBJ2-5; D is perhaps TRBD1 (6 bases). CDR1 SGHTA and CDR2 FQGNSA come from the germline V gene. V lost 2 bases, J lost 3 bases, and 13 bases lay in between. This CDR3 contains 15 residues. The CDR3 region is CASSLQWGPEETQYF. CDR3 DNA: TGTGCCAGCAGCTTACAATGGGGGCCGGAAGAGACCCAGTACTTC.

The chain employs TRBV6-5 and TRBJ1-1, with 7 bases lining up with TRBD1. The CDR3 sequence is 15 residues long. V shed 2 bases, J shed 4 bases, and the junction held 7 bases outside the gene matches. Germline loops: CDR1 MNHEY, CDR2 SVGAGI. Here the CDR3 DNA reads TGTGCCAGCAGTTACAGTCAGGGGGTTCTCACTGAAGCTTTCTTT. It yields the protein CASSYSQGVLTEAFF.

This rearrangement joins TRBV28 to TRBJ2-1; the D gene is possibly TRBD2 (6 bases). V shed 1 base and J shed 7 bases, with 17 bases lying between them. Per germline, CDR1 MDHEN and CDR2 SYDVKM. There are 16 residues in the CDR3. The CDR3 DNA follows: TGTGCCAGCAGTTTATACGCGCGGGGAGCGAGGAATGAGCAGTTCTTC. Translating it yields CASSLYARGARNEQFF.